The clone carrying this T cell receptor beta chain has only a few counts. All of the isolated RNA was reverse transcribed, so expressed TCRB transcripts were sequenced. Assay: immunoSEQ multiplex PCR; the TCRdb copy retains only in-frame clones and omits some. This table has about 300,000 clones, approximately 8% appearing once. Trimming cost V 3 bases and J 7 bases; bases outside gene matches: 11. Germline CDR1 is KGHSH and CDR2 is LQKENI. There are 16 residues in the CDR3. This entry comes from a study of beta chain features in type 1 diabetes. The source material was central memory CD4+ T cells from blood. This chain connects TRBV18 to TRBJ2-1; 8 bases line up with TRBD1. This receptor was obtained from a woman aged 18-29 years in good health. CDR3 sequence reads: CASSPAGTGQVNEQFF. The CDR3, as DNA: TGTGCCAGCTCACCCGCCGGGACAGGCCAGGTGAATGAGCAGTTCTTC.